One sample yielded the 23 T cell receptor beta chains listed below, sequenced in a study of control samples from healthy donors and cancer patients. The protocol was immunoSEQ multiplex PCR, while the TCRdb copy is restricted to in-frame clones and leaves out a portion. The data show some 120,000 clones, approximately 91% seen once. Sequenced material: blood. Every receptor here comes from a middle-aged man in good health.

This chain joins TRBV18 and TRBJ1-6, with unresolved D. The CDR3 is made up of 15 amino acids. The V gene's germline CDR1 is KGHSH and CDR2 LQKENI. V was clipped by 1 base and J by 2 bases, with 6 bases between them. CDR3 loop: CASSPQGAYNSPLHF. The CDR3 bases are TGTGCCAGCTCACCACAGGGAGCCTATAATTCACCCCTCCACTTT.

This chain links TRBV4-1 with TRBJ2-5; no reliable D call. The CDR3 spans 14 residues. Germline V gene lookup returns CDR1 MGHRA and CDR2 YSYEKL. Trimming took 0 bases from V and 4 from J, leaving 9 bases between them. The CDR3 loop reads CASSQDLFVETQYF. As DNA, the CDR3 is TGCGCCAGCAGCCAAGACTTATTTGTAGAGACCCAGTACTTC.

The genes are TRBV5-1 and TRBJ2-1; perhaps TRBD1 as D (6 bases). The germline V gene encodes CDR1 SGHRS and CDR2 YFSETQ. This CDR3 spans 14 amino acids. Trimming pared 5 bases from V and 0 bases from J, leaving 9 bases between. The DNA for the CDR3 is TGCGCCAGCAGTAGGGGGTACTCCTACAATGAGCAGTTCTTC. Protein product: CASSRGYSYNEQFF.

The chain has TRBV7-2 and TRBJ1-3; D is undetermined. Germline values: CDR1 SGHTA, CDR2 FQGNSA. Deletions cut 2 bases from V and 0 bases from J, with 8 bases between. The CDR3 length is 15 residues. CDR3 loop: CASSLQASSGNTIYF. CDR3 DNA: TGTGCCAGCAGCTTACAGGCGAGCTCTGGAAACACCATATATTTT.

The chain uses TRBV18 and TRBJ1-1, with a weak D call TRBD1 (6 bases). From germline, CDR1 is KGHSH and CDR2 LQKENI. The CDR3 is 14 residues long. Deletions cut 0 bases from V and 7 bases from J, with 12 bases between. The CDR3 DNA reads TGTGCCAGCTCACCACCGCCAGGGGAGGGTGAAGCTTTCTTT. Translation: CASSPPPGEGEAFF.

The CDR3 region is CASSEWRGVYNEQFF. The DNA of the CDR3 is TGTGCCAGCAGTGAGTGGCGGGGGGTCTACAATGAGCAGTTCTTC. This chain joins TRBV6-1 and TRBJ2-1; TRBD2 matches 8 bases. V was clipped by 3 bases and J by 3 bases; unmatched bases: 4. The CDR3 has 15 residues. Germline-derived CDR1 and CDR2 are MNHNS and SASEGT.

This clone was seen a handful of times. The chain combines TRBV5-4 with TRBJ2-5; 8 nucleotides match TRBD1. V gave up 4 bases and J gave up 7 bases; unmatched junction bases: 9. The CDR3 totals 14 residues. From germline, CDR1 is SGHNT and CDR2 YYREEE (reference sequence). The CDR3 nucleotides read TGTGCCAGCAGCCTAATGGACAGGGTGGGGACCCAGTACTTC. It codes for CASSLMDRVGTQYF. The full variable domain, completed using reference TRBV5-4 and TRBJ2-5, is ETGVTQSPTHLIKTRGQQVTLRCSSQSGHNTVSWYQQALGQGPQFIFQYYREEENGRGNFPPRFSGLQFPNYSSELNVNALELDDSALYLCASSLMDRVGTQYFGPGTRLLVL.

Only one count was recorded for this clone. This chain connects TRBV2 to TRBJ1-1; D ambiguous. There are 13 residues in the CDR3. The germline V gene has CDR1 SNHLY and CDR2 FYNNEI. Trimming stripped 5 bases from V and 3 bases from J, with 10 bases between. CDR3 loop: CASSRAMDTEAFF. CDR3 DNA sequence: TGTGCCAGCAGTAGGGCCATGGACACTGAAGCTTTCTTT.

This sequence joins TRBV9 and TRBJ2-2; D gene ambiguous. The CDR3 loop spans 14 amino acids. Germline V gene data show CDR1 as SGDLS and CDR2 as YYNGEE. Trimming stripped 0 bases from V and 6 bases from J, with 9 bases between. The DNA for the CDR3 is TGTGCCAGCAGCGTAGGCGAGAGACCCGGGGAGCTGTTTTTT. It specifies CASSVGERPGELFF.

Only a few counts were recorded for this clone. The chain is built from TRBV27 and TRBJ1-1; D is ambiguous. Germline V lookup: CDR1 MNHEY, CDR2 SMNVEV (reference sequence). The V end was cut by 0 bases, the J end by 0 bases, with 2 bases between. This CDR3 region has 13 residues. CDR3 residues: CASSLSVNTEAFF. CDR3 nucleotide sequence: TGTGCCAGCAGTTTATCAGTGAACACTGAAGCTTTCTTT.

V usage is TRBV3-1 (or the pseudogene TRBV3-2) and J usage is TRBJ2-1; possible D gene TRBD2, 5 bases. Germline-derived CDR1 and CDR2 are LGHDT and YNNKEL (reference sequence). This CDR3 spans 16 amino acids. Trimming removed 8 bases from V and 0 bases from J, with 17 bases in between. CDR3 sequence (DNA): TGTGCCAGCGGCTCTAGCAGGTTGATCTCCTACAATGAGCAGTTCTTC. Amino acids: CASGSSRLISYNEQFF.

This clone was observed a single time. V is TRBV6-5 and J is TRBJ2-1; perhaps TRBD1 as D (5 bases). Germline CDR1 MNHEY, CDR2 SVGAGI. The CDR3 runs to 13 residues. Trimming took 4 bases from V and 2 from J, leaving 6 bases between them. The DNA of the CDR3 is TGTGCCAGCAGTTTGACAGCCTACAATGAGCAGTTCTTC. This encodes CASSLTAYNEQFF.

The chain is built from TRBV5-1 and TRBJ2-2; TRBD1 aligns across 7 bases. The CDR3 is 15 amino acids. Per the germline V gene, CDR1 is SGHRS and CDR2 is YFSETQ. The J segment lost 0 bases and the V segment lost 6 bases, leaving 5 bases of the junction unmatched. The CDR3 here is CASTTGATNTGELFF. Written as DNA, the CDR3 is TGCGCCAGCACCACAGGGGCCACGAACACCGGGGAGCTGTTTTTT.

The V and J genes are TRBV2 and TRBJ1-5; TRBD1 might be the D (6 bases). The ends were cut back, 4 bases at V and 3 bases at J, with 13 bases in the middle. The CDR3 totals 15 residues. The germline V gene has CDR1 SNHLY and CDR2 FYNNEI. Here the CDR3 DNA reads TGTGCCAGCAGTGTTGCGGGGGCCGCCAATCAGCCCCAGCATTTT. This gives the protein CASSVAGAANQPQHF.

The chain recombines TRBV28 with TRBJ2-7, with no clear D. Trimming took off 3 bases at V and 2 bases at J, with 17 bases between the two ends. CDR1 and CDR2 (germline): MDHEN, SYDVKM. The CDR3 covers 16 residues. The CDR3, as DNA: TGTGCCAGCAGTTTTTCAGACAAACGACCAACCTACGAGCAGTACTTC. Translation: CASSFSDKRPTYEQYF. The full variable domain, completed using reference TRBV28 and TRBJ2-7, is DVKVTQSSRYLVKRTGEKVFLECVQDMDHENMFWYRQDPGLGLRLIYFSYDVKMKEKGDIPEGYSVSREKKERFSLILESASTNQTSMYLCASSFSDKRPTYEQYFGPGTRLTVT.

The chain links TRBV19 to TRBJ2-7; 9 bases are a match to TRBD2. V lost 4 bases, J lost 3 bases, and 7 bases stayed unmatched. The CDR3 has 15 amino acids. The germline V gene has CDR1 LNHDA and CDR2 SQIVND (reference sequence). The CDR3 here is CASSSPSGGHYEQYF. CDR3 nucleotides: TGTGCCAGTAGTAGCCCCAGCGGGGGGCACTACGAGCAGTACTTC.

The rearrangement joins TRBV30 to TRBJ2-2; 7 bases map to TRBD2. CDR1 is GTSNPN and CDR2 is SVGIG in the germline V gene (reference sequence). Trimming at V came to 3 bases and at J to 0 bases, leaving 10 bases not matched to a gene. The CDR3 runs to 17 residues. CDR3 DNA: TGTGCCTGGAGCCGGACGGGGGGATACGCGAACACCGGGGAGCTGTTTTTT. It codes for CAWSRTGGYANTGELFF.

This chain links TRBV4-2 with TRBJ2-5; 7 nucleotides agree with TRBD2. The CDR3 contains 17 residues. Germline assignment: CDR1 LGHNA and CDR2 YNFKEQ. V lost 1 base to trimming and J lost 6 bases; unmatched junction nucleotides: 14. The CDR3 DNA reads as TGTGCCAGCAGCCAAGTTGGTACGAGCGGGGATGGAAAGACCCAGTACTTC. It translates to CASSQVGTSGDGKTQYF.

This chain links TRBV25-1 with TRBJ2-5, with TRBD1 matching over 7 bases. The CDR3 extends over 15 amino acids. From germline, CDR1 is MGHDK and CDR2 SYGVNS. J lost 0 bases, V lost 8 bases, and 9 bases had no gene match. The CDR3 is CASGRDSPYQETQYF. CDR3 nucleotide sequence: TGTGCCAGCGGAAGGGACAGCCCGTACCAAGAGACCCAGTACTTC.

This chain connects TRBV6-6 to TRBJ1-2; TRBD1 is a possible D gene (6 bases). Germline values: CDR1 MNHNY, CDR2 SVGAGI (reference sequence). The CDR3 is 13 amino acids. V was trimmed by 2 bases and J by 8 bases, leaving 12 bases between them. DNA for the CDR3: TGTGCCAGCAGTTACGGCGGGGGCGCAGGCTACACCTTC. Encoded protein: CASSYGGGAGYTF.

CDR3 sequence reads: CASSEFRDRDYGYTF. Written as DNA, the CDR3 is TGTGCCAGCAGCGAGTTCCGGGACAGGGATTATGGCTACACCTTC. The V and J genes are TRBV9 and TRBJ1-2; 9 positions match TRBD1. Losses at the gene ends were 3 bases for V and 5 bases for J; bases not matched to a gene: 8. Germline V lookup: CDR1 SGDLS, CDR2 YYNGEE. This CDR3 spans 15 amino acids.

The chain uses TRBV4-2 and TRBJ1-1; D possibly corresponds to TRBD1 (5 bases). The CDR3 is 14 residues long. Germline V gives CDR1 LGHNA, CDR2 YNFKEQ. The V gene lost 1 base and the J gene lost 1 base, with 7 bases spanning the gap. In DNA form, the CDR3 reads TGTGCCAGCAGCCAAGTGACAGCGAACACTGAAGCTTTCTTT. Amino acids: CASSQVTANTEAFF.

V gene TRBV5-6 combines with J gene TRBJ2-5; D not resolved. V lost 1 base to trimming and J lost 2 bases, with 15 bases between them. The CDR3 loop spans 16 amino acids. CDR1 is SGHDT and CDR2 is YYEEEE in the germline V gene. The CDR3 bases are TGTGCCAGCAGCTTGATGTTAACGGGCGTGCAAGAGACCCAGTACTTC. Amino acids: CASSLMLTGVQETQYF.